A selection of T cell receptor beta chains follows, all from one sample in a study of shared clonotypes between healthy human individuals. TCRdb's copy holds only in-frame clones and misses some; the assay was immunoSEQ multiplex PCR. The data contain about 2.1 million clones, 85% to 95% of them singletons. The source material was naive CD8+ T cells from PBMCs. These TCRs come from a man aged 18 to 29 in good health. Some clones in this sample may be carry-over from other donors' samples. Both conserved end residues are part of each CDR3. D genes are given only for firm matches. Expanded clones are given a class, and other clones once, few, many or no size at all.

d_gene: -; j_gene: TRBJ2-7; abundance: -; v_gene: TRBV30; CDR3nt: TGTGCCTGGAGCCTAGACTCCTACGAGCAGTACTTC; CDR3aa: CAWSLDSYEQYF
d_gene: -; j_gene: TRBJ1-1; abundance: few; v_gene: TRBV18; CDR3nt: TGTGCCAGCTCACCAGGGGACATGCTGAACACTGAAGCTTTCTTT; CDR3aa: CASSPGDMLNTEAFF
d_gene: -; j_gene: TRBJ2-7; abundance: -; v_gene: TRBV2; CDR3nt: TGTGCCAGCAGTGAGGGACTCAGCTCCTACGAGCAGTACTTC; CDR3aa: CASSEGLSSYEQYF
d_gene: -; j_gene: TRBJ1-4; abundance: -; v_gene: TRBV9; CDR3nt: TGTGCCAGCAGCGTATCAGGGGCGAATGAAAAACTGTTTTTT; CDR3aa: CASSVSGANEKLFF
d_gene: -; j_gene: TRBJ2-3; abundance: -; v_gene: TRBV27; CDR3nt: TGTGCCAGCAGTCCCACCCGAGGACGACTCACAGATACGCAGTATTTT; CDR3aa: CASSPTRGRLTDTQYF
d_gene: TRBD2; j_gene: TRBJ2-7; abundance: -; v_gene: TRBV4-1; CDR3nt: TGCGCCAGCAGCCAAGAAACTAGCGGGTGGTACGAGCAGTACTTC; CDR3aa: CASSQETSGWYEQYF
d_gene: TRBD1; j_gene: TRBJ2-2; abundance: -; v_gene: TRBV11-2; CDR3nt: TGTGCCAGCAGCGCTCGACAGGGGGCGCATCCTGTTAACACCGGGGAGCTGTTTTTT; CDR3aa: CASSARQGAHPVNTGELFF
d_gene: TRBD1; j_gene: TRBJ1-3; abundance: -; v_gene: TRBV28; CDR3nt: TGTGCCAGCAGTTTATTTGTTTCGGGACAGAGCTCTGGAAACACCATATATTTT; CDR3aa: CASSLFVSGQSSGNTIYF
d_gene: -; j_gene: TRBJ1-1; abundance: -; v_gene: TRBV28; CDR3nt: TGTGCCAGCAGTTTATGGGGCGGGGGTAACACTGAAGCTTTCTTT; CDR3aa: CASSLWGGGNTEAFF
d_gene: TRBD1; j_gene: TRBJ2-7; abundance: -; v_gene: TRBV6-1; CDR3nt: TGTGCCAGCAGTGAATTGGGGACAGGGTTGGTCTACGAGCAGTACTTC; CDR3aa: CASSELGTGLVYEQYF
d_gene: -; j_gene: TRBJ1-5; abundance: -; v_gene: TRBV28; CDR3nt: TGTGCCAGCAGTTTATGGCAGGGGAGTCAGCCCCAGCATTTT; CDR3aa: CASSLWQGSQPQHF
d_gene: -; j_gene: TRBJ2-3; abundance: -; v_gene: TRBV29-1; CDR3nt: TGCAGCGTTGAAAGACCCCCGCCTAGCACAGATACGCAGTATTTT; CDR3aa: CSVERPPPSTDTQYF
d_gene: -; j_gene: TRBJ2-3; abundance: -; v_gene: TRBV27; CDR3nt: TGTGCCAGCAGAATAACAGGGTGGACAGATACGCAGTATTTT; CDR3aa: CASRITGWTDTQYF
d_gene: TRBD1; j_gene: TRBJ2-7; abundance: -; v_gene: TRBV7-9; CDR3nt: TGTGCCAGCAGCTTAGTCCAGCGCCACAAACAGGGGGACGAGCAGTACTTC; CDR3aa: CASSLVQRHKQGDEQYF
d_gene: -; j_gene: TRBJ2-1; abundance: -; v_gene: TRBV30; CDR3nt: TGTGCCTGGAGATCAGGGGTCAGCTCCTACAATGAGCAGTTCTTC; CDR3aa: CAWRSGVSSYNEQFF
d_gene: TRBD2; j_gene: TRBJ2-7; abundance: -; v_gene: TRBV28; CDR3nt: TGTGCCAGCAGTTTAACTAGCGGGTCGTCCTACGAGCAGTACTTC; CDR3aa: CASSLTSGSSYEQYF
d_gene: TRBD2; j_gene: TRBJ2-5; abundance: -; v_gene: TRBV7-9; CDR3nt: TGTGCCAGCAGCTTGGGACTAGCGGGAACTTACCTTCTCCAAGAGACCCAGTACTTC; CDR3aa: CASSLGLAGTYLLQETQYF
d_gene: -; j_gene: TRBJ2-7; abundance: -; v_gene: TRBV11-2; CDR3nt: TGTGCCAGCAGCTTGGGGAATAACGAGCAGTACTTC; CDR3aa: CASSLGNNEQYF
d_gene: -; j_gene: TRBJ2-1; abundance: -; v_gene: TRBV5-5; CDR3nt: TGTGCCAGCAGCTCTACTAGGGCCGGGCGTCGGTTCTTC; CDR3aa: CASSSTRAGRRFF
d_gene: -; j_gene: TRBJ2-7; abundance: -; v_gene: TRBV27; CDR3nt: TGTGCCAGCAGTTGGGGCGGTGGGTACGAGCAGTACTTC; CDR3aa: CASSWGGGYEQYF
d_gene: -; j_gene: TRBJ2-1; abundance: -; v_gene: TRBV7-2; CDR3nt: TGTGCCAGCAGCTTAGGGGCGTTAGGGGACCCCTACAATGAGCAGTTCTTC; CDR3aa: CASSLGALGDPYNEQFF
d_gene: -; j_gene: TRBJ1-4; abundance: -; v_gene: TRBV27; CDR3nt: TGTGCCAGCAGTTTTATCGGGGAGGATCGTGAAAAACTGTTTTTT; CDR3aa: CASSFIGEDREKLFF
d_gene: -; j_gene: TRBJ2-6; abundance: -; v_gene: TRBV27; CDR3nt: TGTGCCAGCAGTTTCTCTGGCCCTGGGGCCAACGTCCTGACTTTC; CDR3aa: CASSFSGPGANVLTF
d_gene: -; j_gene: TRBJ2-1; abundance: -; v_gene: TRBV28; CDR3nt: TGTGCCAGCAGTTTAGGCCGCAAACTCTACAATGAGCAGTTCTTC; CDR3aa: CASSLGRKLYNEQFF
d_gene: -; j_gene: TRBJ2-2; abundance: -; v_gene: TRBV5-1; CDR3nt: TGCGCCAGCAGAGGGACCGGGGAGCTGTTTTTT; CDR3aa: CASRGTGELFF
d_gene: TRBD2; j_gene: TRBJ2-3; abundance: -; v_gene: TRBV6-5; CDR3nt: TGTGCCAGCTATGGCGGCGCGGGAGGTACAGATACGCAGTATTTT; CDR3aa: CASYGGAGGTDTQYF
d_gene: -; j_gene: TRBJ1-6; abundance: -; v_gene: TRBV6-6; CDR3nt: TGTGCCAGCACCCCCACGGTTAGCACTGGGAGTTCACCCCTCCACTTT; CDR3aa: CASTPTVSTGSSPLHF
d_gene: TRBD2; j_gene: TRBJ2-1; abundance: -; v_gene: TRBV13; CDR3nt: TGTGCCAGCGGGACTAGGTCCTATAATGAGCAGTTCTTC; CDR3aa: CASGTRSYNEQFF
d_gene: -; j_gene: TRBJ1-1; abundance: once; v_gene: TRBV30; CDR3nt: TGTGCCTGGATGGGCAGGGCGTACACTGAAGCTTTCTTT; CDR3aa: CAWMGRAYTEAFF
d_gene: TRBD1; j_gene: TRBJ1-1; abundance: -; v_gene: TRBV9; CDR3nt: TGTGCCAGCAGCGAGGACAGGGGGGAGGACACTGAAGCTTTCTTT; CDR3aa: CASSEDRGEDTEAFF
d_gene: TRBD2; j_gene: TRBJ2-1; abundance: -; v_gene: TRBV11-2; CDR3nt: TGTGCCAGCAGCTTTTACCTAGCGGCTTACAATGAGCAGTTCTTC; CDR3aa: CASSFYLAAYNEQFF
d_gene: -; j_gene: TRBJ1-5; abundance: -; v_gene: TRBV19; CDR3nt: TGTGCCAGTAGTCCCCCCAACCCTGTTAGCAATCAGCCCCAGCATTTT; CDR3aa: CASSPPNPVSNQPQHF
d_gene: -; j_gene: TRBJ2-2; abundance: once; v_gene: TRBV4-1; CDR3nt: TGCGCCAGCAGCCAAGGGGGAACGGACACCGGGGAGCTGTTTTTT; CDR3aa: CASSQGGTDTGELFF
d_gene: -; j_gene: TRBJ2-1; abundance: -; v_gene: TRBV7-8; CDR3nt: TGTGCCAGCAGCTTAGGGCACCCGTACAATGAGCAGTTCTTC; CDR3aa: CASSLGHPYNEQFF
d_gene: -; j_gene: TRBJ2-7; abundance: -; v_gene: TRBV6-4; CDR3nt: TGTGCCAGCCTGCCCGGCCAGCCCTACGAGCAGTACTTC; CDR3aa: CASLPGQPYEQYF
d_gene: -; j_gene: TRBJ2-5; abundance: -; v_gene: TRBV10-3; CDR3nt: TGTGCCATCAGTGAGTCGACTGGGAGGGAGACCCAGTACTTC; CDR3aa: CAISESTGRETQYF
d_gene: -; j_gene: TRBJ2-7; abundance: -; v_gene: TRBV4-1; CDR3nt: TGCGCCAGCAGCCTCCGGGCGTCCGGTGGGTACGAGCAGTACTTC; CDR3aa: CASSLRASGGYEQYF
d_gene: -; j_gene: TRBJ1-3; abundance: -; v_gene: TRBV9; CDR3nt: TGTGCCAGCAGCGTCGGTCCGGGGGCGGCTGGAAACACCATATATTTT; CDR3aa: CASSVGPGAAGNTIYF
d_gene: TRBD2; j_gene: TRBJ2-1; abundance: -; v_gene: TRBV7-9; CDR3nt: TGTGCCAGCAGCGGACGACTAGCGGGAGGGCCCGTTGAGCAGTTCTTC; CDR3aa: CASSGRLAGGPVEQFF
d_gene: -; j_gene: TRBJ2-1; abundance: -; v_gene: TRBV7-2; CDR3nt: TGTGCCAGCAGCTTGGGGGAGACCTACAATGAGCAGTTCTTC; CDR3aa: CASSLGETYNEQFF
d_gene: -; j_gene: TRBJ2-1; abundance: -; v_gene: TRBV6-1; CDR3nt: TGTGCCAGCAGTCTCAGATACAATGAGCAGTTCTTC; CDR3aa: CASSLRYNEQFF
d_gene: TRBD2; j_gene: TRBJ2-7; abundance: -; v_gene: TRBV9; CDR3nt: TGTGCCAGCAGCCTTACTCCGGGGGGGCTAGCGGCCTACGAGCAGTACTTC; CDR3aa: CASSLTPGGLAAYEQYF
d_gene: -; j_gene: TRBJ2-7; abundance: -; v_gene: TRBV28; CDR3nt: TGTGCCAGCAGTTTGGGGGCAGTTACCTACGAGCAGTACTTC; CDR3aa: CASSLGAVTYEQYF
d_gene: -; j_gene: TRBJ1-2; abundance: -; v_gene: TRBV29-1; CDR3nt: TGCAGCGTTGTAAAGACTAACTATGGCTACACCTTC; CDR3aa: CSVVKTNYGYTF
d_gene: -; j_gene: TRBJ1-1; abundance: -; v_gene: TRBV19; CDR3nt: TGTGCCAGTAGGGGGGGACCTGAAGCTTTCTTT; CDR3aa: CASRGGPEAFF
d_gene: -; j_gene: TRBJ1-1; abundance: once; v_gene: TRBV27; CDR3nt: TGTGCCAGCAGTTTAACAGGGCCGAACACTGAAGCTTTCTTT; CDR3aa: CASSLTGPNTEAFF
d_gene: -; j_gene: TRBJ2-7; abundance: -; v_gene: TRBV9; CDR3nt: TGTGCCAGCAGCAGTCACCGGGACGTCGAGCAGTACTTC; CDR3aa: CASSSHRDVEQYF
d_gene: -; j_gene: TRBJ2-7; abundance: -; v_gene: TRBV7-9; CDR3nt: TGTGCCAGCAGCCACCTCCCTTACGAGCAGTACTTC; CDR3aa: CASSHLPYEQYF
d_gene: -; j_gene: TRBJ1-1; abundance: -; v_gene: TRBV29-1; CDR3nt: TGCAGCGTTGGGACGGCATATATGAACACTGAAGCTTTCTTT; CDR3aa: CSVGTAYMNTEAFF
d_gene: TRBD2; j_gene: TRBJ2-1; abundance: -; v_gene: TRBV7-8; CDR3nt: TGTGCCAGCAGCTTATCTAGCGGGATTGAGCAGTTCTTC; CDR3aa: CASSLSSGIEQFF
d_gene: -; j_gene: TRBJ2-1; abundance: -; v_gene: TRBV4-1; CDR3nt: TGCGCCAGCAGCCAAGACAGCAGCTCCTACAATGAGCAGTTCTTC; CDR3aa: CASSQDSSSYNEQFF
d_gene: TRBD1; j_gene: TRBJ1-1; abundance: -; v_gene: TRBV28; CDR3nt: TGTGCCAGCGAAGGGGGCCAGAACACTGAAGCTTTCTTT; CDR3aa: CASEGGQNTEAFF
d_gene: -; j_gene: TRBJ1-1; abundance: -; v_gene: TRBV7-2; CDR3nt: TGTGCCAGCAGGTTCGGAGCTTTCTTT; CDR3aa: CASRFGAFF
d_gene: TRBD1; j_gene: TRBJ1-5; abundance: -; v_gene: TRBV7-8; CDR3nt: TGTGCCAGCAGCCCAAGGACAGGACACAATCAGCCCCAGCATTTT; CDR3aa: CASSPRTGHNQPQHF
d_gene: -; j_gene: TRBJ1-2; abundance: once; v_gene: TRBV10-3; CDR3nt: TGTGCCATCAGTGATATAACAGGAGACTATGGCTACACCTTC; CDR3aa: CAISDITGDYGYTF
d_gene: -; j_gene: TRBJ2-2; abundance: few; v_gene: TRBV29-1; CDR3nt: TGCAGCGTTGATACCAGCGGTGGCGGGGAGCTGTTTTTT; CDR3aa: CSVDTSGGGELFF
d_gene: -; j_gene: TRBJ1-2; abundance: -; v_gene: TRBV7-8; CDR3nt: TGTGCCAGCAGGGAAGAGGGCGGGTTGGATGGCTACACCTTC; CDR3aa: CASREEGGLDGYTF
d_gene: -; j_gene: TRBJ2-5; abundance: once; v_gene: TRBV6-5; CDR3nt: TGTGCCAGCAGTTATTGGGGCCCGGGGAGACCCCAGTACTTC; CDR3aa: CASSYWGPGRPQYF
d_gene: -; j_gene: TRBJ1-1; abundance: few; v_gene: TRBV28; CDR3nt: TGTGCCAGCAGAACTACCGGGACCCACACTGAAGCTTTCTTT; CDR3aa: CASRTTGTHTEAFF